In this sample, the clone carrying this T cell receptor beta chain turned up once. The antigen is unknown. This entry belongs to a study of PD-1 blockade in mismatch repair-deficient tumors. The CDR3 loop spans 16 amino acids. V shed 2 bases and J shed 10 bases, with 21 bases lying between them. Germline V lookup: CDR1 MNHNY, CDR2 SVGAGI (reference sequence). Notes on the study in general: Tumor-resident clones, often undetectable pretreatment in blood, expanded then contracted after pembrolizumab.

PCR or immunohistochemistry showed mismatch repair deficiency in every enrolled patient. Clones were read by immunoSEQ multiplex PCR, and TCRdb kept only the in-frame ones, dropping some. The profile shows around 52,000 clones, 65% to 85% of them singletons. The sample in question was peripheral blood, obtained around 19 weeks after starting pembrolizumab. The J gene is TRBJ1-5, the V gene TRBV6-6; the D gene is possibly TRBD1 (5 bases). The receptor comes from an adult with mismatch repair-deficient cancer. The CDR3 bases are TGTGCCAGCAGTTACGGATATGACAGCCAATTATACCCCCAGCATTTT. Its protein is CASSYGYDSQLYPQHF.